A single sample gave rise to the 18 T cell receptor beta chains below, sequenced in a study of T cells in Graves' hyperthyroidism and ophthalmopathy. Amplified TCR beta CDR3 regions came from RNA transcripts. RT-PCR in the first round (using the HTBI primer set) targeted the TCR CDR3. From the multiplex PCR reads, TCRdb called clonotypes with MiXCR, one entry per CDR3 protein. This sample has about 710,000 distinct CDR3 sequences, with about 16% found just once. Sequences were obtained from blood. These receptors originate from a man aged 18 to 30 with Graves' hyperthyroidism.

The CDR3 DNA reads TGTGCCAGCAGCCACTTGGGGTCCTCCTACGAGCAGTACTTC. It yields the protein CASSHLGSSYEQYF. The chain is built from TRBV3-1 and TRBJ2-7; D call uncertain. V lost 3 bases, J lost 0 bases, and 9 bases lay in between. The CDR3 loop spans 14 amino acids. Germline loops: CDR1 LGHDT, CDR2 YNNKEL (reference sequence).

This clonotype was observed at least ten times. The chain uses TRBV30 and TRBJ2-2; no clear D gene. Germline V gene lookup returns CDR1 GTSNPN and CDR2 SVGIG (reference sequence). Trimming shortened V by 3 bases and J by 2 bases, and 13 bases separated the two germline ends. The CDR3 spans 15 residues. The CDR3 here is CAWRAAITNTGELFF. The DNA for the CDR3 is TGTGCCTGGAGGGCAGCCATTACTAACACCGGGGAGCTGTTTTTT.

The chain is built from TRBV7-3 and TRBJ1-2; 11 bases fit TRBD1. The CDR3 is 16 amino acids. Germline-derived CDR1 and CDR2 are SGHTA and FQGTGA. The V gene end was trimmed by 4 bases and the J gene end by 1 base; junction bases not matched to a gene: 5. The CDR3 DNA is TGTGCCAGCAGCTGGACAGGGGGCGCAGATAACTATGGCTACACCTTC. Its translation is CASSWTGGADNYGYTF.

This clonotype was counted many times. J is TRBJ2-7 and V is TRBV7-9; the match to TRBD1 covers 9 bases. The germline CDR1 and CDR2 sequences are SEHNR and FQNEAQ (reference sequence). This CDR3 has 15 residues. With V trimmed by 2 bases and J by 6 bases, 8 bases remained unmatched. CDR3 in amino acids: CASSLFGTGMAEQYF. The CDR3, as DNA: TGTGCCAGCAGCTTATTCGGGACAGGGATGGCCGAGCAGTACTTC.

This chain uses TRBV20-1 with TRBJ2-1; D is undetermined. Germline CDR1 reads DFQATT; CDR2 reads SNEGSKA (reference sequence). This CDR3 comprises 16 residues. Trimming stripped 3 bases from V and 4 bases from J, with 19 bases between. The CDR3: CSASDLYSPRYNEQFF. In DNA, the CDR3 is TGCAGTGCTAGCGACCTCTATAGCCCCCGGTACAATGAGCAGTTCTTC.

This sequence joins TRBV6-4 and TRBJ2-7, with D possibly matching TRBD1 (6 bases). Germline V lookup: CDR1 MRHNA, CDR2 SNTAGT. The CDR3 sequence is 13 residues long. With 5 bases removed from V and 2 bases from J, the gap between germline ends came to 10 bases. The CDR3 DNA follows: TGTGCCAGCAGTTGGGACATCCCCTACGAGCAGTACTTC. Translation gives CASSWDIPYEQYF.

This clonotype was recorded at least ten times. This rearrangement joins TRBV11-3 to TRBJ1-1; 9 bases fit TRBD1. Trimming removed 0 bases from V and 5 bases from J; junction bases left unmatched: 4. The CDR3 consists of 15 residues. Germline V gene data show CDR1 as SGHNT and CDR2 as YENEEA. The CDR3 coding sequence is TGTGCCAGCAGCTTAGAAGGGACAGGGCGGACTGAAGCTTTCTTT. Translated: CASSLEGTGRTEAFF.

This clonotype occurred many times. The chain has TRBV7-9 and TRBJ2-2; D not resolved. With 7 bases removed from V and 4 bases from J, the gap between germline ends came to 7 bases. Germline lookup yields CDR1 SEHNR and CDR2 FQNEAQ (reference sequence). CDR3 size: 12 residues. DNA of the CDR3: TGTGCCAGCATCGACCCCACCGGGGAGCTGTTTTTT. Its translation is CASIDPTGELFF.

The table lists this clonotype with many counts. The chain links TRBV2 to TRBJ1-2, with 7 positions matching TRBD1. This CDR3 region has 17 residues. CDR1 is SNHLY and CDR2 is FYNNEI in the germline V gene. Trimming cost V 0 bases and J 3 bases; bases outside gene matches: 10. DNA of the CDR3: TGTGCCAGCAGTGAAGCGATGGAGACAGGGATTTACTATGGCTACACCTTC. Its protein is CASSEAMETGIYYGYTF.

About this clonotype: At one end the junction does not follow the germline gene, possibly because of a read error. The V gene is TRBV2, the J gene TRBJ1-5, with 7 bases fitting TRBD1. CDR3 length equals 14 residues. The germline CDR1 and CDR2 sequences are SNHLY and FYNNEI. The CDR3 region has the DNA TGTACCAGCAGGGGGGGGAGGGGGGATCAGCCCCAGCATTTT. Translated, it gives CTSRGGRGDQPQHF.

This chain connects TRBV3-1 to TRBJ2-7; D is ambiguous. Germline assignment: CDR1 LGHDT and CDR2 YNNKEL (reference sequence). The V end lost 4 bases, the J end lost 0 bases, and 19 bases lay between the germline ends. CDR3 size: 17 residues. The CDR3 DNA reads TGTGCCAGCAGCCGAAATGCCGTGGGCGCCAGCTCCTACGAGCAGTACTTC. It yields the protein CASSRNAVGASSYEQYF.

This clonotype was seen a handful of times. The genes are TRBV9 and TRBJ2-1, with 13 nucleotides matching TRBD2. Germline CDR1 SGDLS, CDR2 YYNGEE. The CDR3 spans 20 residues. V was pared by 4 bases and J by 4 bases, with 17 bases of the junction left unmatched. Written as DNA, the CDR3 is TGTGCCAGCAGCAGCCGACTAGCGGGAGGCCCGAAGAATATTTACAATGAGCAGTTCTTC. This encodes CASSSRLAGGPKNIYNEQFF.

The chain uses TRBV28 and TRBJ2-7; 7 bases are a match to TRBD2. The CDR3 runs 14 residues. Germline V gene data show CDR1 as MDHEN and CDR2 as SYDVKM. The V segment lost 7 bases and the J segment 4 bases; nucleotides outside the gene matches: 10. CDR3 amino acids: CASTPRTSVYEQYF. The CDR3 DNA sequence: TGTGCCAGCACCCCAAGGACTAGTGTGTACGAGCAGTACTTC.

This clonotype was counted between two and nine times. V and J are TRBV4-2 and TRBJ2-1; 10 bases map to TRBD2. Trimming cost V 2 bases and J 6 bases; bases outside gene matches: 10. The CDR3 is made up of 17 amino acids. Germline assignment: CDR1 LGHNA and CDR2 YNFKEQ. Written as DNA, the CDR3 is TGTGCCAGCAGCCAATCCTCGACTAGCGGGTATACCAATGAGCAGTTCTTC. Amino acids: CASSQSSTSGYTNEQFF.

CDR3: CASTPAGGLSYEQYF. CDR3 DNA sequence: TGTGCCAGCACCCCGGCGGGAGGCCTCTCCTACGAGCAGTACTTC. The chain employs TRBV25-1 and TRBJ2-7; 8 positions agree with TRBD2. Trimming cost V 7 bases and J 0 bases; bases outside gene matches: 8. The germline CDR1 and CDR2 sequences are MGHDK and SYGVNS. The CDR3 totals 15 residues.

This clonotype was detected ten times or more. The chain has TRBV2 and TRBJ1-5, with D uncertain. V was clipped by 6 bases and J by 7 bases, with 16 bases between them. CDR3 size: 14 residues. Germline V gene lookup returns CDR1 SNHLY and CDR2 FYNNEI. CDR3 amino acids: CASSKGMLAQPQHF. As DNA, the CDR3 is TGTGCCAGCAGCAAGGGCATGCTTGCGCAGCCCCAGCATTTT.

The rearrangement links TRBV20-1 to TRBJ2-3, with a weak D call TRBD2 (6 bases). The CDR3 is 14 amino acids. Germline assignment: CDR1 DFQATT and CDR2 SNEGSKA (reference sequence). The V end lost 5 bases, the J end lost 1 base, and 13 bases lay between the germline ends. CDR3 nucleotide sequence: TGCAGTGCTCCCGGGACTTTTGGCACAGATACGCAGTATTTT. Its protein is CSAPGTFGTDTQYF.

The count of this clonotype is one. The chain is built from TRBV5-5 and TRBJ2-2, with 8 positions matching TRBD2. Germline trimming cut 3 bases from V and 7 bases from J; bases unmatched to any gene: 14. Germline V CDR1 and CDR2: SGHKS, YYEKEE (reference sequence). This CDR3 has 17 amino acids. The DNA for the CDR3 is TGTGCCAGCAGCTCTCGGGGGGGCCGGGAGGGCTTCGGGGAGCTGTTTTTT. Amino acid sequence: CASSSRGGREGFGELFF.